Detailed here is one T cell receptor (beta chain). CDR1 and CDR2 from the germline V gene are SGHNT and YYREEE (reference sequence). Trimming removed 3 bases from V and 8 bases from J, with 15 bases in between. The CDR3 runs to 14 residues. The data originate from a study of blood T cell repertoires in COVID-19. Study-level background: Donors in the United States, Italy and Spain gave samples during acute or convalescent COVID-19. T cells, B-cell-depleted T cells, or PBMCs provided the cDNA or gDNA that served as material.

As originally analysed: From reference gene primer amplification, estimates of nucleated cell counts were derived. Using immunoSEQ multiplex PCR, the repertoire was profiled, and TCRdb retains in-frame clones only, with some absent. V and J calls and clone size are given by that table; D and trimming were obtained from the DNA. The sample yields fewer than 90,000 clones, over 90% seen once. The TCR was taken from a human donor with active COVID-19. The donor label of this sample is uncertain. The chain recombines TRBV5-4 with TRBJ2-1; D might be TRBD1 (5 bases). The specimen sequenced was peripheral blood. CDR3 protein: CASSWGGANDEQFF. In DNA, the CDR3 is TGTGCCAGCAGCTGGGGTGGGGCTAACGATGAGCAGTTCTTC.